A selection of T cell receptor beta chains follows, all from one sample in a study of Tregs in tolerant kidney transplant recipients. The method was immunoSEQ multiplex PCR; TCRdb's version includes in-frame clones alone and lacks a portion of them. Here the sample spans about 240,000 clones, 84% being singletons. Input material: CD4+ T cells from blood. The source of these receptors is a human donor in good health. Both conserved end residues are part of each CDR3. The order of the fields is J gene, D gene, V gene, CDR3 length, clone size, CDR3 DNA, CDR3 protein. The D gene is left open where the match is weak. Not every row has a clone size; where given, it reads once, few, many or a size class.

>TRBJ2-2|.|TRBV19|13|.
TGTGCCAGTAGCAGGTCGAACACCGGGGAGCTGTTTTTT
CASSRSNTGELFF
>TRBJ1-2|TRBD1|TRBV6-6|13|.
TGTGCCAGCAGTCCGGGACAGGGAAGGGGCTACACCTTC
CASSPGQGRGYTF
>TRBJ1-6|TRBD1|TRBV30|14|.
TGTGCCTGGGAGGCCGGGACAGATAATTCACCCCTCCACTTT
CAWEAGTDNSPLHF
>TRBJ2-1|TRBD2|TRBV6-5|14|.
TGTGCCACTACCCAGAGCGGGGGATACAATGAGCAGTTCTTC
CATTQSGGYNEQFF
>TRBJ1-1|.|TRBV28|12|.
TGTGCCAGCAGTCCTCGGACATTTGAAGCTTTCTTT
CASSPRTFEAFF
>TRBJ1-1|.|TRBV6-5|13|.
TGTGCCAGCCTGGGGCAGGGGAAGACTGAAGCTTTCTTT
CASLGQGKTEAFF
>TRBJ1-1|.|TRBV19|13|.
TGTGCCAGTAGTATCACCAGGAACACTGAAGCTTTCTTT
CASSITRNTEAFF
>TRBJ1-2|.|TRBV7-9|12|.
TGTGCCAGCAGCTTAGAAAACTATGGCTACACCTTC
CASSLENYGYTF
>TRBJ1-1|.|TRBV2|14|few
TGTGCCAGCAGTGGAGAGACAGGGAACACTGAAGCTTTCTTT
CASSGETGNTEAFF
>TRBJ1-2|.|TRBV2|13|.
TGTGCCAGCAGTGACAGGGCCGGCTATGGCTACACCTTC
CASSDRAGYGYTF
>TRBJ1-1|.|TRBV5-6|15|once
TGTGCCAGCAGCTTGTGGACTGTGGTGAACACTGAAGCTTTCTTT
CASSLWTVVNTEAFF
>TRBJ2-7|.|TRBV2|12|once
TGTGCCAGCAGTGCCTTGGACTACGAGCAGTACTTC
CASSALDYEQYF
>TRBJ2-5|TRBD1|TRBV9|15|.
TGTGCCAGCAGTACCCGGGACAGGGAACAAGAGACCCAGTACTTC
CASSTRDREQETQYF
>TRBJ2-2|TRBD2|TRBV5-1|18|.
TGCGCCAGCAGTTCAACCCCGGGACTAGCGGGAGAAGCGGGGGAGCTGTTTTTT
CASSSTPGLAGEAGELFF
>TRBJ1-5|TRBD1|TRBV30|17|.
TGTGCCTGGAGTGTACCACAACCGGGACAGGGTGGACAGCCCCAGCATTTT
CAWSVPQPGQGGQPQHF
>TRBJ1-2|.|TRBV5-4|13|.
TGTGCCAGCAGGACAGGCACTAACTATGGCTACACCTTC
CASRTGTNYGYTF
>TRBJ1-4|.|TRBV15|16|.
TGTGCCTCGCGGCTGGGCTCTGAGAACTCTAATGAAAAACTGTTTTTT
CASRLGSENSNEKLFF
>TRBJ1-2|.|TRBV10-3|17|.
TGTGCCATCAGTGTAGGAGCAGAGCCGATTGCGGGCTATGGCTACACCTTC
CAISVGAEPIAGYGYTF
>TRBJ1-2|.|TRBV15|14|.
TGTGCCACCAGCGCGCTTGGACAGCTCTATGGCTACACCTTC
CATSALGQLYGYTF
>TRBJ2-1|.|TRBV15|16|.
TGTGCCACCAGCAGGGCATCTAGGGAGGCATACAATGAGCAGTTCTTC
CATSRASREAYNEQFF
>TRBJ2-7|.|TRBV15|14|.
TGTGCCACCAGCAGAGAAAGGGAATTCTACGAGCAGTACTTC
CATSREREFYEQYF
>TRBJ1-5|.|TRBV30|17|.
TGTGCCTGGAGTGCCCGGTGGGGCAGTTCGAAAAATCAGCCCCAGCATTTT
CAWSARWGSSKNQPQHF
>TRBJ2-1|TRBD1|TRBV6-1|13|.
TGTGCCAGCAGCTGGGACAGGGGAGATGAGCAGTTCTTC
CASSWDRGDEQFF
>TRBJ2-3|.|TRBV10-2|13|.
TGCGCCAGCAGTGGCGGAGGCACAGATACGCAGTATTTT
CASSGGGTDTQYF
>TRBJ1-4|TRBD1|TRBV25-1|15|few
TGTGCCAGCAGCGTCGTCGGGACAGGGGGTGAAAAAGTGTTTTTT
CASSVVGTGGEKVFF
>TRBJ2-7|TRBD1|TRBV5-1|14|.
TGCGCCAGCAGCTCCGGGACAGGGATCTACGAGCAGTACTTC
CASSSGTGIYEQYF
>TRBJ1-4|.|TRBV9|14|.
TGTGCCAGCAGCCCCTATTGGGGAGGTGAAAAACTGTTTTTT
CASSPYWGGEKLFF
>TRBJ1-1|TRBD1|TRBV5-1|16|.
TGCGCCAGCAGCTTAAACCCGGGACAGGGGAACACTGAAGCTTTCTTT
CASSLNPGQGNTEAFF
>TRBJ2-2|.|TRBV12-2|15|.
TGTGCAAGTCGCCCCAGCGGGGGCGGGACCGGGGAGCTGTTTTTT
CASRPSGGGTGELFF
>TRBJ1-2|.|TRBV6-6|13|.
TGTGCCAGCCAGGCGGGGATCTATTATGGCTACACCTTC
CASQAGIYYGYTF
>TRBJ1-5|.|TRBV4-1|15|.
TGCGCCAGCAGCCCAGGACAGATTAGCAATCAGCCCCAGCATTTT
CASSPGQISNQPQHF
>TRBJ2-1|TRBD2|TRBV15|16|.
TGTGCCACCAGCAGAGATCGGAGACTAGCGGTCAATGAGCAGTTCTTC
CATSRDRRLAVNEQFF